These T cell receptor beta chains were read from a single sample in a study of human T cells and chemical hapten exposure. Each CDR3 protein gets one entry after TCRdb re-called the RACE reads with MiXCR. Of 75,000 to 90,000 distinct CDR3 sequences in the sample, 10% to 12% were seen once. Here the sequenced sample was whole blood, taken in connection with sensitization to the hapten diphenylcyclopropenone (DPC). The receptors were sampled from a woman aged 50 to 65 with alopecia areata. Some clones in this sample may be carry-over from other donors' samples. CDR3s include the opening cysteine and the closing phenylalanine or tryptophan. The order of the fields is D gene, V gene, clone size, J gene, CDR3 DNA, CDR3 protein. D genes are given only for firm matches. Only some rows state a clone size, as once, few, many or a class for expanded clones.

-	TRBV5-4	-	TRBJ1-4	TGTGCCAGCAGCTTACAGGGACTATCCGAAAAACTGTTTTTT	CASSLQGLSEKLFF
TRBD1	TRBV6-6	few	TRBJ1-5	TGTGCCAGCAGTTACGGACAGGGCATGAGCAATCAGCCCCAGCATTTT	CASSYGQGMSNQPQHF
TRBD2	TRBV7-2	many	TRBJ2-2	TGTGCCAGCAGCTTAGCGCTAGCGGGAGGGCCGGACACCGGGGAGCTGTTTTTT	CASSLALAGGPDTGELFF
-	TRBV30	-	TRBJ1-1	TGTGCCTGGAGACGACCGTCCGGAGCTTTCTTT	CAWRRPSGAFF
TRBD2	TRBV5-5	few	TRBJ2-1	TGTGCCAGCAGCTTGATGGGCGGGAGCAATGAGCAGTTCTTC	CASSLMGGSNEQFF
-	TRBV6-1	-	TRBJ1-2	TGTGCCAGCAGTGAAGATAGGGGAGGCACCAACTATGGCTACACCTTC	CASSEDRGGTNYGYTF
TRBD2	TRBV29-1	many	TRBJ2-1	TGCAGCGTTGAAGGGCTAGCGGGGGTATATGAGCAGTTCTTC	CSVEGLAGVYEQFF
-	TRBV10-1	-	TRBJ2-7	TGCGCCAGCAGTGAGTTTGGGACGGCTTCCTACGAGCAGTACTTC	CASSEFGTASYEQYF
-	TRBV6-1	many	TRBJ2-5	TGTGCCAGCAGTGAGGTTCCAGCCATGGGGACCCAGTACTTC	CASSEVPAMGTQYF
-	TRBV11-2	-	TRBJ1-1	TGTGCCAGCACTCCAGAGGCGAACACTGAAGCTTTCTTT	CASTPEANTEAFF
-	TRBV5-1	-	TRBJ2-7	TGCGCCAGCAGCTTGGGAGGTGGGTACGAGCAGTACTTC	CASSLGGGYEQYF
-	TRBV5-1	many	TRBJ1-1	TGCGCCAGCAGTCGGGAGGGAGGGAACACTGAAGCTTTCTTT	CASSREGGNTEAFF
TRBD1	TRBV20-1	many	TRBJ1-2	TGCAGTGCTACCCCCGGGACAGGGGCCTATGGCTACACCTTC	CSATPGTGAYGYTF
-	TRBV20-1	many	TRBJ1-2	TGCAGTGGATTAGACAGGCCCTATGGCTACACCTTC	CSGLDRPYGYTF
-	TRBV28	many	TRBJ1-1	TGTGCCAGCACCGCCGCACAGGGCGTGAACACTGAAGCTTTCTTT	CASTAAQGVNTEAFF
TRBD1	TRBV7-3	many	TRBJ2-6	TGTGCCACCGGGACAGGCGGGGCTGGGGCCAACGTCCTGACTTTC	CATGTGGAGANVLTF
TRBD1	TRBV29-1	-	TRBJ2-4	TGCAGCATGCGACAGGGTGGGCTTCAGTACTTC	CSMRQGGLQYF
-	TRBV18	few	TRBJ1-1	TGTGCCAGCTCACCAACACCGAACACTGAAGCTTTCTTT	CASSPTPNTEAFF
-	TRBV7-9	few	TRBJ2-1	TGTGCCAGCAGCCCCCGGCCGGGTCTAGCCACGTACAATGAGCAGTTCTTC	CASSPRPGLATYNEQFF
-	TRBV6-4	-	TRBJ2-3	TGTGCCAGCAGTGATCTTCCGGGCCGCGCTGGGGATACGCAGTATTTT	CASSDLPGRAGDTQYF
TRBD2	TRBV7-3	-	TRBJ2-3	TGTGCCAGCAGCCTGGGGGCTAGCGGGAGGGCCGGTCCACCCACAGATACGCAGTATTTT	CASSLGASGRAGPPTDTQYF
TRBD2	TRBV10-3	many	TRBJ2-3	TGTGCCATCAGTGGTGCGGGAGGGCGGTTGGCAGATACGCAGTATTTT	CAISGAGGRLADTQYF
TRBD1	TRBV12-3/TRBV12-4	-	TRBJ1-2	TGTGCCAGCAGTGGCCGGGGGACAGGGAACTATGGCTACACCTTC	CASSGRGTGNYGYTF
TRBD2	TRBV7-3	many	TRBJ2-2	TGTGCCAGCACCCCGCAACTAGCGGGAAATACCGGGGAGCTGTTTTTT	CASTPQLAGNTGELFF
TRBD1	TRBV29-1	-	TRBJ1-5	TGCAGCGCTGTTACAGGGGATCAGCCCCAGCATTTT	CSAVTGDQPQHF
-	TRBV29-1	few	TRBJ2-7	TGCAGCGTGCAGGAAGGGGTCCACGAGCAGTACTTC	CSVQEGVHEQYF
-	TRBV7-9	many	TRBJ2-7	TGTGCCACCTCCAGCTCCTACGAGCAGTACTTC	CATSSSYEQYF
TRBD2	TRBV10-3	few	TRBJ2-1	TGTGCCATCAGTGACGGACTAGCGGCTTCTAAGTTCTTC	CAISDGLAASKFF
-	TRBV21-1	-	TRBJ1-4	TGTGCCAGCAGCAAAGGGAAGGGGGGAAATGAAAAACTGTTTTTT	CASSKGKGGNEKLFF
-	TRBV7-9	many	TRBJ2-7	TGTGCCAGTAGGGCGGGCTTCTACGAGCAGTACTTC	CASRAGFYEQYF
TRBD1	TRBV5-1	many	TRBJ1-2	TGCGCCAGCAGCCTACGTATGGACAGGGCGAATGGCTACACCTTC	CASSLRMDRANGYTF
TRBD1	TRBV18	many	TRBJ1-1	TGTGCCAGCTCGGAGACCGGGACAGGGGCTGAAGCTTTCTTT	CASSETGTGAEAFF
-	TRBV18	-	TRBJ1-1	TGTGCCAGCTCACCTTTGAGAGGCCTGAACACTGAAGCTTTCTTT	CASSPLRGLNTEAFF
-	TRBV3-1	few	TRBJ2-7	TGTGCCAGCAGCTCCCGGACACCCGCAACCTACGAGCAGTACTTC	CASSSRTPATYEQYF
TRBD1	TRBV7-6	many	TRBJ1-3	TGTGCCAGCACCGACAGGGCCTCTGGAAACACCATATATTTT	CASTDRASGNTIYF
TRBD2	TRBV3-1	many	TRBJ2-7	TGTGCCAGCAGCTTCGGGGGGACTAGCAGTACCTACGAGCAGTACTTC	CASSFGGTSSTYEQYF
TRBD1	TRBV19	many	TRBJ1-4	TGTGCCAGTAGTATTCGCCTGACAGGGGGCAAGACTAATGAAAAACTGTTTTTT	CASSIRLTGGKTNEKLFF
-	TRBV29-1	many	TRBJ1-1	TGCAGCGGTGAAGTGGGGAGAGACACTGAAGCTTTCTTT	CSGEVGRDTEAFF
-	TRBV6-1	many	TRBJ1-2	TGTGCCATCCGAGAAACGGGGCGCGTCTATGGCTACACCTTC	CAIRETGRVYGYTF
-	TRBV27	few	TRBJ2-3	TGTGCCAGCAGTTTTTGGCAGGGCACAGATACGCAGTATTTT	CASSFWQGTDTQYF
-	TRBV28	many	TRBJ2-7	TGTGCCAGCAGTTTCGGTCGATGGGCTGGCGGATCCTACGAGCAGTACTTC	CASSFGRWAGGSYEQYF